The source of this TCR beta chain is a study of human T cells and chemical hapten exposure. Study overall: Slight volume differences across pooled libraries mainly accounted for varying per-sample TCR yields.

Notes on the study in general: Counts of TCRs above 1 in 1000 frequency stayed unchanged with DPC sensitization.

Individual cDNA molecules received unique molecular identifiers in the library. Each CDR3 protein gets one entry after TCRdb re-called the 5' RACE reads with MiXCR. The sample includes some 150,000 distinct CDR3 sequences, approximately 4% of them seen just once. Germline CDR1 reads GTSNPN; CDR2 reads SVGIG (reference sequence). V was clipped by 3 bases and J by 8 bases; unmatched bases: 6. The CDR3 is made up of 12 amino acids. The template was total RNA from unfractionated whole blood. As concerns this clonotype: Its antigen is not identified.

The chain has TRBV30 and TRBJ1-1, with 7 positions matching TRBD1. This clonotype was sampled from a female donor in good health. CDR3 region: CAWRDPGQEAFF. CDR3 DNA sequence: TGTGCCTGGAGGGACCCGGGACAGGAAGCTTTCTTT.